The 20 T cell receptor beta chains below come from one sample, sequenced in a study of CD8 T cells in Susac syndrome. Random hexamers were used to reverse transcribe roughly 0.45 to 1 ug of RNA. TCRdb itself ran the immunoSEQ multiplex PCR reads through MiXCR, one entry per CDR3 protein. The data show around 85,000 distinct CDR3 sequences, around 93% seen once. The sequenced sample was CD8+ T cells from PBMCs. These receptors all stem from a human donor with Susac syndrome.

This rearrangement joins TRBV2 to TRBJ2-2; D is perhaps TRBD1 or TRBD2 (5 bases each). This CDR3 comprises 14 residues. The germline V gene has CDR1 SNHLY and CDR2 FYNNEI. Trimming left V 3 bases short and J 3 bases short, with 8 bases between. The CDR3 spells CASSEGDDTGELFF. CDR3 DNA sequence: TGTGCCAGCAGTGAGGGGGATGACACCGGGGAGCTGTTTTTT.

V is TRBV6-1 and J is TRBJ2-1; 12 bases are shared with TRBD1. The V segment lost 5 bases and the J segment 8 bases; nucleotides outside the gene matches: 7. This CDR3 contains 15 residues. The germline gives CDR1 MNHNS, CDR2 SASEGT. This CDR3 reads CASSPWDRGQDEQFF. Written as DNA, the CDR3 is TGTGCCAGCAGTCCCTGGGACAGGGGGCAGGATGAGCAGTTCTTC.

This chain connects TRBV5-8 to TRBJ1-2; D is ambiguous. CDR1 is SGHTS, CDR2 YDEGEE, per germline. The CDR3 length is 15 residues. Trimming pared 4 bases from V and 0 bases from J, leaving 13 bases between. CDR3 region: CASSLRIRANYGYTF. CDR3 bases: TGTGCCAGCAGCCTCCGGATCCGAGCTAACTATGGCTACACCTTC.

V is TRBV7-9 and J is TRBJ2-5, with 9 bases fitting TRBD2. CDR3 size: 16 residues. Per the germline V gene, CDR1 is SEHNR and CDR2 is FQNEAQ (reference sequence). Trimming removed 7 bases from V and 3 bases from J; junction bases left unmatched: 12. CDR3 DNA sequence: TGTGCCAGCACCAAAGGGAGCGGGAGGATAAAAGAGACCCAGTACTTC. It yields the protein CASTKGSGRIKETQYF.

The CDR3 region has the DNA TGTGCCAGCAGTTTATCAGGGGGAGGTGAGCAGTACTTC. This codes for CASSLSGGGEQYF. The chain employs TRBV27 and TRBJ2-7; perhaps D is TRBD1 or TRBD2 (6 bases each). The CDR3 totals 13 residues. V was trimmed by 0 bases and J by 7 bases, leaving 10 bases between them. Germline CDR1 reads MNHEY; CDR2 reads SMNVEV (reference sequence).

This rearrangement joins TRBV29-1 to TRBJ2-2, with TRBD1 as a possible D gene (6 bases). From germline, CDR1 is SQVTM and CDR2 ANQGSEA. Trimming took off 7 bases at V and 2 bases at J, with 11 bases between the two ends. CDR3 length: 13 amino acids. The CDR3 coding sequence is TGCAGCGCCACAGGGTCTAACACCGGGGAGCTGTTTTTT. Its protein is CSATGSNTGELFF.

V usage is TRBV28 and J usage is TRBJ2-5; tentatively, D is TRBD1 or TRBD2 (5 bases each). This CDR3 region has 15 residues. Per the germline V gene, CDR1 is MDHEN and CDR2 is SYDVKM. V lost 2 bases and J lost 1, with 11 bases in between. This CDR3 reads CASSLRGPGQETQYF. The CDR3 nucleotides are TGTGCCAGCAGTTTACGGGGCCCGGGCCAAGAGACCCAGTACTTC.

The chain couples TRBV7-9 to TRBJ1-5; D might be TRBD1 (5 bases). CDR1 and CDR2 (germline): SEHNR, FQNEAQ (reference sequence). Trimming left V 8 bases short and J 7 bases short, with 12 bases between. CDR3 length: 12 amino acids. For the CDR3, the DNA is TGTGCCAGCGGGCAGGGTGGCCAGCCCCAGCATTTT. Residues: CASGQGGQPQHF. The whole variable domain, remainder taken from reference TRBV7-9 and TRBJ1-5, is DTGVSQNPRHKITKRGQNVTFRCDPISEHNRLYWYRQTLGQGPEFLTYFQNEAQLEKSRLLSDRFSAERPKGSFSTLEIQRTEQGDSAMYLCASGQGGQPQHFGDGTRLSIL.

This rearrangement joins TRBV20-1 to TRBJ2-3, with 13 positions matching TRBD2. Germline CDR1 is DFQATT and CDR2 is SNEGSKA (reference sequence). CDR3 size: 16 residues. V gave up 6 bases and J gave up 0 bases; unmatched junction bases: 6. Here the CDR3 reads CSAPQGLAGSTDTQYF. CDR3 nucleotides: TGCAGTGCCCCCCAGGGACTAGCGGGGAGCACAGATACGCAGTATTTT.

The rearrangement joins TRBV3-1 to TRBJ2-5; 12 nucleotides line up with TRBD2. V was pared by 6 bases and J by 3 bases, with 5 bases of the junction left unmatched. Germline V gene sequence: CDR1 LGHDT, CDR2 YNNKEL (reference sequence). The CDR3 is made up of 15 amino acids. The CDR3 sequence: CASSSSGRVEETQYF. The CDR3 DNA is TGTGCCAGCAGTTCTAGCGGGAGGGTTGAAGAGACCCAGTACTTC.

The chain recombines TRBV6-2 or TRBV6-3 with TRBJ2-4, with 8 bases aligning to TRBD2. The CDR3 length is 11 residues. Germline CDR1 MNHEY, CDR2 SVGEGT. V dropped 2 bases and J dropped 14; count of bases not matched to a gene: 2. In nucleotides, the CDR3 is TGTGCCAGCAGTTACCCGGGAGGGAAGTACTTC. It encodes CASSYPGGKYF.

The rearrangement uses TRBV28 and TRBJ2-7; 8 bases map to TRBD1. Trimming removed 5 bases from V and 2 bases from J; junction bases left unmatched: 5. The CDR3 is made up of 14 amino acids. CDR1 and CDR2 from the germline V gene are MDHEN and SYDVKM. CDR3 loop: CASSKRTGPYEQYF. CDR3 bases: TGTGCCAGCAGTAAAAGGACAGGGCCCTACGAGCAGTACTTC.

The chain joins TRBV4-3 to TRBJ2-2; D is perhaps TRBD1 or TRBD2 (5 bases each). This CDR3 is built from 15 residues. Trimming took 0 bases from V and 1 from J, leaving 6 bases between them. Germline assignment: CDR1 LGHNA and CDR2 YSLEER. The CDR3 bases are TGCGCCAGCAGCCAAGATGGGGGGAACACCGGGGAGCTGTTTTTT. Amino acids: CASSQDGGNTGELFF.

The chain joins TRBV10-3 to TRBJ2-1; the D is unclear. Trimming took 8 bases from V and 6 from J, leaving 8 bases between them. Germline V gene lookup returns CDR1 ENHRY and CDR2 SYGVKD. The CDR3 covers 11 residues. CDR3 residues: CAIRASNEQFF. The CDR3 DNA sequence: TGTGCCATCCGAGCTAGCAATGAGCAGTTCTTC.

The chain employs TRBV5-6 and TRBJ2-3, with D unresolved. This CDR3 spans 15 amino acids. Germline V gene lookup returns CDR1 SGHDT and CDR2 YYEEEE. Trimming left V 1 base short and J 3 bases short, with 12 bases between. The CDR3 bases are TGTGCCAGCAGCTTGAGTAATGGGGAAACAGATACGCAGTATTTT. This codes for CASSLSNGETDTQYF.

The chain couples TRBV10-2 to TRBJ1-1; the D is unclear. V lost 6 bases to trimming and J lost 4 bases, with 9 bases between them. CDR1 is WSHSY and CDR2 is SAAADI in the germline V gene. The CDR3 runs to 12 residues. CDR3 DNA: TGCGCCAGCAGGGAGAAGGGCACTGAAGCTTTCTTT. Translated, it gives CASREKGTEAFF.

V is TRBV20-1 and J is TRBJ2-2, with D uncertain. V was clipped by 4 bases and J by 3 bases, with 3 bases between them. Germline CDR1 reads DFQATT; CDR2 reads SNEGSKA (reference sequence). The CDR3 is 11 amino acids. The CDR3: CSAIDTGELFF. The CDR3 DNA reads as TGCAGTGCTATAGACACCGGGGAGCTGTTTTTT.

This sequence joins TRBV5-1 and TRBJ2-5, with D unclear. V dropped 2 bases and J dropped 2 bases, with 7 bases sitting between them. CDR1 and CDR2 from the germline V gene are SGHRS and YFSETQ. CDR3 size: 13 residues. The CDR3 here is CASSFVWQETQYF. CDR3 nucleotide sequence: TGCGCCAGCAGCTTCGTATGGCAAGAGACCCAGTACTTC.

For the CDR3, the DNA is TGTGCCAGCAGCGTTTTAGCGGGAGGAGAGACCCAGTACTTC. Its translation: CASSVLAGGETQYF. The V gene is TRBV9, the J gene TRBJ2-5; TRBD2 aligns across 10 bases. The V and J ends lost 2 bases and 4 bases, in that order; junction bases with no gene match: 2. The CDR3 totals 14 residues. CDR1 and CDR2 (germline): SGDLS, YYNGEE.

The chain recombines TRBV29-1 with TRBJ1-1; 8 bases match TRBD1. This CDR3 spans 13 amino acids. Trimming cost V 5 bases and J 4 bases; bases outside gene matches: 6. The V gene's germline CDR1 is SQVTM and CDR2 ANQGSEA. The CDR3 protein is CSVPGQGLTEAFF. Written as DNA, the CDR3 is TGCAGCGTTCCAGGACAGGGACTCACTGAAGCTTTCTTT.